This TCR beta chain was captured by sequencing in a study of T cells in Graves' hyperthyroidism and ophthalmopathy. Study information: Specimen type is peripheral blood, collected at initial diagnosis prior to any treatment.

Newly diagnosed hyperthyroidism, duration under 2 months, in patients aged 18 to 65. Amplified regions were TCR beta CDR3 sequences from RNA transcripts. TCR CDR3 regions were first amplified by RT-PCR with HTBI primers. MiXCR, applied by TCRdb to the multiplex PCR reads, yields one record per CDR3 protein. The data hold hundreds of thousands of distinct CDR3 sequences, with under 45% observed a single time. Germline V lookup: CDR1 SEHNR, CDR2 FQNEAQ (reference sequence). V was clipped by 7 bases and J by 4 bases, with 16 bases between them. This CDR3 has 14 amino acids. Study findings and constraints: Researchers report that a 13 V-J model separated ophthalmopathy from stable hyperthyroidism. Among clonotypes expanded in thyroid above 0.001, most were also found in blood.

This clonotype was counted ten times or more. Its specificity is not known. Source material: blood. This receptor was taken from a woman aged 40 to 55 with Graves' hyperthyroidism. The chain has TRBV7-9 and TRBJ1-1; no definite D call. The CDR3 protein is CASTLAPPGTEAFF. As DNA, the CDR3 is TGTGCCAGCACCCTGGCCCCTCCGGGCACTGAAGCTTTCTTT.